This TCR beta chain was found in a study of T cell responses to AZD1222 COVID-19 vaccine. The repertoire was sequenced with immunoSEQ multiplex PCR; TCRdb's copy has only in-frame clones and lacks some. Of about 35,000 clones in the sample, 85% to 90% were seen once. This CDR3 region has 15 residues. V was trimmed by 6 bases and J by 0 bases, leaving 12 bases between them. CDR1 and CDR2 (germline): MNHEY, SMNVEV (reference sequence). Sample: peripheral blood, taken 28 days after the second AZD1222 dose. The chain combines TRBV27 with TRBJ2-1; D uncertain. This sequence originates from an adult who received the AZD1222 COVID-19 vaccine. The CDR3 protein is CASSPSAFSYNEQFF. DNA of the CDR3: TGTGCCAGCAGCCCATCCGCTTTCTCCTACAATGAGCAGTTCTTC.